Sequencing of this T cell receptor (beta chain) was carried out in a study of CD8 T cells in ankylosing spondylitis. Scientists made TCR beta libraries using quantitative 5'-RACE with molecular barcodes. TCRdb reprocessed the 5' RACE reads with MiXCR, giving one entry per CDR3 protein. The data show about 280,000 distinct CDR3 sequences, about 20% seen once. Study results and limitations: Seemingly distinctive of ankylosing spondylitis blood was a TCR beta motif formed by eight highly homologous variants. The disease-linked clones had a CD8+ phenotype and low blood frequencies. Disease-linked clones were reportedly significantly enriched in matched ankylosing spondylitis synovial fluid.

In its sample, this clonotype was seen many times. Its antigen is as yet unknown. The TCR sequence derives from a male donor with ankylosing spondylitis or in good health (not recorded which). Input material: blood, either unsorted or a sorted T cell fraction (not recorded which).

For the CDR3, the DNA is TGCAGCGTTGGCGGGATAGAGACCCAGTACTTC. This translates into CSVGGIETQYF. The chain employs TRBV29-1 and TRBJ2-5; TRBD2 might be the D (6 bases). The CDR3 is 11 amino acids. Germline lookup yields CDR1 SQVTM and CDR2 ANQGSEA. V was cut by 4 bases and J by 4 bases, with 7 bases left in between.